This record looks at one T cell receptor (beta chain) sequence and its context. This record belongs to a study of T cell responses to AZD1222 COVID-19 vaccine. Some clones are missing from TCRdb's copy, which holds only in-frame ones; the method was immunoSEQ multiplex PCR. The table records roughly 140,000 clones, roughly nine tenths of them present only once. CDR1 is MNHEY and CDR2 is SMNVEV in the germline V gene (reference sequence). Trimming left V 7 bases short and J 9 bases short, with 28 bases between. The CDR3 sequence is 17 residues long. The origin of this receptor is an adult in good health. The sequences come from peripheral blood, collected on day 0 of AZD1222 vaccination. This chain links TRBV27 with TRBJ2-1; D may be TRBD2 (5 bases). CDR3 sequence reads: CASNPVSWYPEDAEQFF. DNA of the CDR3: TGTGCCAGCAATCCAGTTTCTTGGTACCCGGAGGACGCTGAGCAGTTCTTC.